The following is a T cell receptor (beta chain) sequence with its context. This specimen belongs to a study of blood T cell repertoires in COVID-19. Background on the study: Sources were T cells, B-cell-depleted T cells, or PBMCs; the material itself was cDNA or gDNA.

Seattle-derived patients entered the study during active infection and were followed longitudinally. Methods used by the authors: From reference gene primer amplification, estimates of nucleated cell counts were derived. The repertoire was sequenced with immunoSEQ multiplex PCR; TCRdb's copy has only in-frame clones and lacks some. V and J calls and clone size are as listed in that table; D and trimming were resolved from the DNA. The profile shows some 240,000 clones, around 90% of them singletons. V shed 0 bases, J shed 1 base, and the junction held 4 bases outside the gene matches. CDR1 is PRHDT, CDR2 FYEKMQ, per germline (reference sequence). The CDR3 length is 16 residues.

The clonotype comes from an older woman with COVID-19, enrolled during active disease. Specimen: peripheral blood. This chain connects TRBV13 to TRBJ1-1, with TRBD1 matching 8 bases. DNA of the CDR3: TGTGCCAGCAGCTTAGGGACCGACAGGGGGAACACTGAAGCTTTCTTT. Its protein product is CASSLGTDRGNTEAFF.